This T cell receptor beta chain was found in a study of T cell clonotyping in hematopoietic cell transplantation. Using immunoSEQ multiplex PCR, the repertoire was profiled, and TCRdb retains in-frame clones only, with some absent. Altogether tens of thousands of clones are present, approximately 95% being singletons, with the ten largest covering around 1.5%. Study results and caveats: Higher Inverse Simpson Index values in graft donor and pretransplant recipient predicted broader posttransplant TCR diversity. At the given depth, recipient repertoires were over 97% de novo clonotypes.

This clone was observed a single time. Its antigen is unknown. Time point described: recipient sample about 28 days before transplant, after cytoreduction. Here the sequenced sample was peripheral blood mononuclear cells, taken before stem cell transplant. This TCR was sampled from a woman between 45 and 60 years old with acute myeloid leukemia. Some clones in this sample may be carry-over from other donors' samples.

The DNA of the CDR3 is TGTGCCAGCAGCGTAGGGCTAGCGGGAAGTAGCACAGATACGCAGTATTTT. Encoded protein: CASSVGLAGSSTDTQYF. The rearrangement links TRBV9 to TRBJ2-3, with 9 nucleotides matching TRBD2. The germline V gene has CDR1 SGDLS and CDR2 YYNGEE. The CDR3 length is 17 residues. J lost 0 bases, V lost 0 bases, and 5 bases had no gene match. The full variable domain, completed using reference TRBV9 and TRBJ2-3, is DSGVTQTPKHLITATGQRVTLRCSPRSGDLSVYWYQQSLDQGLQFLIQYYNGEERAKGNILERFSAQQFPDLHSELNLSSLELGDSALYFCASSVGLAGSSTDTQYFGPGTRLTVL.